A single sample is the source of the 21 T cell receptor beta chains below, sequenced in a study of T cells in localized non-small cell lung cancer. Profiling relied on immunoSEQ multiplex PCR, and the TCRdb table lists in-frame clones only, not all of them. The sample shows about 1,300 clones, about 30% of them seen only once. This specimen consisted of lung tumor tissue, obtained before any cancer treatment. These receptors were taken from a male donor at least 60 years old with stage I lung adenocarcinoma.

V is TRBV28 and J is TRBJ2-7; tentatively, D is TRBD1 (5 bases). Per germline, CDR1 MDHEN and CDR2 SYDVKM. Trimming took 2 bases from V and 9 from J, leaving 11 bases between them. This CDR3 is 12 amino acids long. In DNA, the CDR3 is TGTGCCAGCAGTTTACTCCAGGGATGGCAGTACTTC. As protein: CASSLLQGWQYF.

This clone turned up a few times. The V and J genes are TRBV28 and TRBJ2-1, with D possibly matching TRBD2 (6 bases). V was trimmed by 6 bases and J by 12 bases, leaving 18 bases between them. There are 13 residues in the CDR3. Germline CDR1 reads MDHEN; CDR2 reads SYDVKM. The DNA of the CDR3 is TGTGCCAGCAGGGCGAAGAGCGGGCCCAGGCAGTTCTTC. Protein: CASRAKSGPRQFF.

The CDR3 sequence is CASSPGTGSNTEAFF. In nucleotides, the CDR3 is TGTGCCAGCAGCCCGGGGACAGGTTCGAACACTGAAGCTTTCTTT. The chain has TRBV11-3 and TRBJ1-1, with 8 bases aligning to TRBD1. V lost 5 bases, J lost 1 base, and 6 bases stayed unmatched. The germline V gene has CDR1 SGHNT and CDR2 YENEEA. The length of the CDR3 is 15 residues. The full variable domain, rest sourced from reference TRBV11-3 and TRBJ1-1, is EAGVVQSPRYKIIEKKQPVAFWCNPISGHNTLYWYLQNLGQGPELLIRYENEEAVDDSQLPKDRFSAERLKGVDSTLKIQPAELGDSAVYLCASSPGTGSNTEAFFGQGTRLTVV.

V gene TRBV29-1 combines with J gene TRBJ2-1, with 8 bases that match TRBD2. With V trimmed by 1 base and J by 10 bases, 12 bases remained unmatched. Germline V lookup: CDR1 SQVTM, CDR2 ANQGSEA. The CDR3 contains 15 residues. CDR3 loop: CSVEVWAGGLKEQFF. Written as DNA, the CDR3 is TGCAGCGTTGAAGTCTGGGCGGGGGGCTTGAAGGAGCAGTTCTTC.

This clone appeared a few times. The rearrangement links TRBV6-8 to TRBJ2-2; 11 nucleotides line up with TRBD2. CDR1 and CDR2 from the germline V gene are MNHGY and SAAAGT. The CDR3 spans 19 residues. With V trimmed by 0 bases and J by 3 bases, 9 bases remained unmatched. The CDR3 DNA is TGTGCCAGCAGTTACTCGGACGGGACTAGCGGACGACACACCGGGGAGCTGTTTTTT. Residues: CASSYSDGTSGRHTGELFF.

The chain joins TRBV11-3 to TRBJ1-4; D is unclear. Germline V CDR1 and CDR2: SGHNT, YENEEA. The V end lost 3 bases, the J end lost 0 bases, and 11 bases lay between the germline ends. CDR3 length equals 16 residues. CDR3 coding DNA: TGTGCCAGCAGCTTGGGAGGGTTTGCAACTAATGAAAAACTGTTTTTT. This encodes CASSLGGFATNEKLFF.

The chain is built from TRBV28 and TRBJ1-5, with a weak D call TRBD1 (5 bases). The CDR3 contains 16 residues. Per the germline V gene, CDR1 is MDHEN and CDR2 is SYDVKM. Trimming removed 7 bases from V and 4 bases from J, with 20 bases in between. The DNA of the CDR3 is TGTGCCAGCATTATCAGGGAGGCCAATTGGAATCAGCCCCAGCATTTT. Encoded protein: CASIIREANWNQPQHF.

This chain's CDR3 is CAISERIGQGESGANVLTF. CDR3 in DNA: TGTGCCATCAGTGAGCGAATTGGACAGGGAGAATCTGGGGCCAACGTCCTGACTTTC. The genes are TRBV10-3 and TRBJ2-6; the match to TRBD1 covers 8 bases. The germline CDR1 and CDR2 sequences are ENHRY and SYGVKD. Losses at the gene ends were 2 bases for V and 1 base for J; bases not matched to a gene: 10. CDR3 length equals 19 residues.

The chain employs TRBV19 and TRBJ2-1; TRBD2 is a possible D gene (6 bases). The CDR3 loop spans 16 amino acids. V lost 6 bases, J lost 6 bases, and 21 bases lay in between. Germline CDR1 reads LNHDA; CDR2 reads SQIVND (reference sequence). Here the CDR3 DNA reads TGTGCCAGTAGGGGGGGTGGTCGATTGGGAGGCAATGAGCAGTTCTTC. Translation: CASRGGGRLGGNEQFF.

The chain is built from TRBV28 and TRBJ2-7; D remains ambiguous. Trimming removed 6 bases at V and 0 bases at J, with 18 bases between. The germline V gene has CDR1 MDHEN and CDR2 SYDVKM. The CDR3 loop spans 16 amino acids. CDR3 protein: CASSPYRTVLSYEQYF. The CDR3 region has the DNA TGTGCCAGCAGCCCCTATCGGACCGTCCTCTCCTACGAGCAGTACTTC.

V usage is TRBV5-1 and J usage is TRBJ1-1; D remains ambiguous. Germline V gene lookup returns CDR1 SGHRS and CDR2 YFSETQ. The CDR3 length is 15 residues. V was cut by 6 bases and J by 4 bases, with 19 bases left in between. The CDR3 nucleotides are TGCGCCAGCAACCCGCTCGGTAACGGGCTCACTGAAGCTTTCTTT. Translation gives CASNPLGNGLTEAFF.

The rearrangement joins TRBV28 to TRBJ2-6; maybe TRBD2 (6 bases). CDR1 MDHEN and CDR2 SYDVKM come from the germline V gene. CDR3 length: 15 amino acids. Deletions cut 3 bases from V and 2 bases from J, with 8 bases between. The DNA for the CDR3 is TGTGCCAGCAGTTTCCGGGAGCCTGGGGCCAACGTCCTGACTTTC. Translated: CASSFREPGANVLTF. The whole variable domain, remainder taken from reference TRBV28 and TRBJ2-6, is DVKVTQSSRYLVKRTGEKVFLECVQDMDHENMFWYRQDPGLGLRLIYFSYDVKMKEKGDIPEGYSVSREKKERFSLILESASTNQTSMYLCASSFREPGANVLTFGAGSRLTVL.

The chain is built from TRBV6-8 and TRBJ2-7, with D maybe TRBD1 (5 bases). The V end lost 4 bases, the J end lost 4 bases, and 11 bases lay between the germline ends. The germline V gene has CDR1 MNHGY and CDR2 SAAAGT. This CDR3 spans 13 amino acids. The CDR3 loop is CASSSQGLYEQYF. CDR3 coding DNA: TGTGCCAGCAGTTCCCAGGGATTGTACGAGCAGTACTTC.

This clone was found a few times. The chain uses TRBV18 and TRBJ1-1; TRBD1 might be the D (5 bases). The ends were cut back, 4 bases at V and 0 bases at J, with 6 bases in the middle. Germline loops: CDR1 KGHSH, CDR2 LQKENI. The CDR3 extends over 13 amino acids. CDR3 sequence (DNA): TGTGCCAGCTCACAGGACATGAACACTGAAGCTTTCTTT. Translated, it gives CASSQDMNTEAFF.

The rearrangement uses TRBV18 and TRBJ2-7; D unclear. V was clipped by 1 base and J by 6 bases, with 7 bases between them. Germline CDR1 is KGHSH and CDR2 is LQKENI. The CDR3 extends over 12 amino acids. This CDR3 reads CASSPRSREQYF. CDR3 nucleotide sequence: TGTGCCAGCTCACCACGCAGCCGCGAGCAGTACTTC.

This clone was recorded a few times. The chain couples TRBV7-5 to TRBJ1-5; the table's D call of TRBD1 was not tested on the DNA. TRBV7-5 is classified as a pseudogene. The CDR3 has 17 residues. CDR3 in amino acids: CASSLVQGAIVYQPQHF. In nucleotides, the CDR3 is TGTGCCAGCAGCTTAGTCCAGGGGGCAATCGTCTATCAGCCCCAGCATTTT.

This clone is large within its sample. The gene calls are TRBV6-8 and TRBJ2-4, with a possible D match to TRBD1 (6 bases). The CDR3 length is 17 residues. V lost 5 bases, J lost 6 bases, and 23 bases lay in between. The V gene's germline CDR1 is MNHGY and CDR2 SAAAGT. CDR3: CASSVERGRGMINIQYF. In nucleotides, the CDR3 is TGTGCCAGCAGTGTCGAACGCGGCAGGGGTATGATAAACATTCAGTACTTC.

In this sample, this clone turned up a few times. The V call is TRBV6-8, the J call TRBJ1-4; possible D gene TRBD1, 6 bases. This CDR3 contains 15 residues. The V gene's germline CDR1 is MNHGY and CDR2 SAAAGT. Trimming took 2 bases from V and 7 from J, leaving 14 bases between them. The CDR3 here is CASSYAGRGGEKLFF. The DNA for the CDR3 is TGTGCCAGCAGTTACGCGGGCAGGGGCGGTGAAAAACTGTTTTTT.

This clone was counted only a few times. CDR3 in amino acids: CASSPREGTGELFF. The CDR3 region has the DNA TGTGCCAGCTCACCGCGGGAGGGGACCGGGGAGCTGTTTTTT. This chain uses TRBV18 with TRBJ2-2; 9 bases agree with TRBD2. This CDR3 region has 14 residues. Germline CDR1 and CDR2: KGHSH and LQKENI. V was clipped by 3 bases and J by 5 bases; unmatched bases: 1.

V is TRBV11-3 and J is TRBJ1-6; TRBD1 is a possible D gene (5 bases). Germline V lookup: CDR1 SGHNT, CDR2 YENEEA. V lost 5 bases to trimming and J lost 6 bases, with 20 bases between them. This CDR3 has 17 residues. The CDR3 loop is CASSQGVNGGSNSPLHF. CDR3 DNA sequence: TGTGCCAGCAGCCAAGGGGTGAACGGGGGGTCTAATTCACCCCTCCACTTT.

The rearrangement joins TRBV6-8 to TRBJ1-1; a possible D gene is TRBD1 (5 bases). V lost 6 bases and J lost 4, with 15 bases in between. This CDR3 has 14 amino acids. Germline V gene sequence: CDR1 MNHGY, CDR2 SAAAGT. As DNA, the CDR3 is TGTGCCAGCAGCCCGGGTGGGACGAGCACTGAAGCTTTCTTT. It yields the protein CASSPGGTSTEAFF.